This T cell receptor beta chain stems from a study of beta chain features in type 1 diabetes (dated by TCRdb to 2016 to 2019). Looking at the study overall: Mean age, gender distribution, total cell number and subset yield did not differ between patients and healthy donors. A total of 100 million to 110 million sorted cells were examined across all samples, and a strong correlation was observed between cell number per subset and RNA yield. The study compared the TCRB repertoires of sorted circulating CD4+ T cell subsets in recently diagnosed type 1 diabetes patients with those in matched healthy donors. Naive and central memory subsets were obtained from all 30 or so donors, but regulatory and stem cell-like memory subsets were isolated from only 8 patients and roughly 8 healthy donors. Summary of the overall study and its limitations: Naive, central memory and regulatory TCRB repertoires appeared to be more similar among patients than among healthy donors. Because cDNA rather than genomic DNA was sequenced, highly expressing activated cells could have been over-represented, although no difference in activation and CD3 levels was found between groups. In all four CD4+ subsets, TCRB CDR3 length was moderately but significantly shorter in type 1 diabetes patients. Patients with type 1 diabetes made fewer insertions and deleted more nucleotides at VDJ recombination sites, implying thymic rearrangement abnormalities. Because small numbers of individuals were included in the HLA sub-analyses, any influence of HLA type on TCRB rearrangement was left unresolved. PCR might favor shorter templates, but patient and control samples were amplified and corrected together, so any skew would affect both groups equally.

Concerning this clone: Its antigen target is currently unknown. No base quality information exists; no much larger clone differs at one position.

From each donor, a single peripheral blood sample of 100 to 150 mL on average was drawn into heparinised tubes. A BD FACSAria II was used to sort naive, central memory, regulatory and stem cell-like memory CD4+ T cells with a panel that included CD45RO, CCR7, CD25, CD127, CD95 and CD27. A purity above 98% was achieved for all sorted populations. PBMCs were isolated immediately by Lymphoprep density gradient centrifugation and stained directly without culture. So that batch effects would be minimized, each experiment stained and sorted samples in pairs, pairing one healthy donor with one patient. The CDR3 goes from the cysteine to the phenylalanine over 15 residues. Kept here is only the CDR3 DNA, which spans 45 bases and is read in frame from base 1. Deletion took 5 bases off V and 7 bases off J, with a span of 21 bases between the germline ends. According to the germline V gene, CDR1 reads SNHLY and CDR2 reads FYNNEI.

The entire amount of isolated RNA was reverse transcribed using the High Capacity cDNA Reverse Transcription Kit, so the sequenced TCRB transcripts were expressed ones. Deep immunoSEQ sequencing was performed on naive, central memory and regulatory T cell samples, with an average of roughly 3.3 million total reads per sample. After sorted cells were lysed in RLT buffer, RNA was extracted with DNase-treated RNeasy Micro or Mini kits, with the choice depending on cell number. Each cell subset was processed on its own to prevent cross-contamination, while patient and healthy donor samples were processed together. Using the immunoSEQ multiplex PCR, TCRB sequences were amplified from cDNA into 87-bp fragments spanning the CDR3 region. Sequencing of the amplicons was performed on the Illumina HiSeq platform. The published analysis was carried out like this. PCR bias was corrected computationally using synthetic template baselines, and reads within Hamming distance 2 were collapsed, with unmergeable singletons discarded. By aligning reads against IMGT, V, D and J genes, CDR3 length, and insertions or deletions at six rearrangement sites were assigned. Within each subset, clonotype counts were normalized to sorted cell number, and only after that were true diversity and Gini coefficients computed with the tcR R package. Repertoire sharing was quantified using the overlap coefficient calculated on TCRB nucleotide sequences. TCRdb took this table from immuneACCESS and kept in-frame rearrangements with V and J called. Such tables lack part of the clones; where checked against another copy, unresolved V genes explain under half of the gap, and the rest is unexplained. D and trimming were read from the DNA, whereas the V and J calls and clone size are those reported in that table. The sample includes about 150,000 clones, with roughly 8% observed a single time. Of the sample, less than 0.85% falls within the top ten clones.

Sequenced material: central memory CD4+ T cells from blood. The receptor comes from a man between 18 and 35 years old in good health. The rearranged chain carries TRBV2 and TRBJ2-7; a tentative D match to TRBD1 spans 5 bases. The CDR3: CASSTDGVRAEEQYF. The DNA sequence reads TGTGCCAGCAGTACGGATGGGGTCAGGGCAGAGGAGCAGTACTTC.